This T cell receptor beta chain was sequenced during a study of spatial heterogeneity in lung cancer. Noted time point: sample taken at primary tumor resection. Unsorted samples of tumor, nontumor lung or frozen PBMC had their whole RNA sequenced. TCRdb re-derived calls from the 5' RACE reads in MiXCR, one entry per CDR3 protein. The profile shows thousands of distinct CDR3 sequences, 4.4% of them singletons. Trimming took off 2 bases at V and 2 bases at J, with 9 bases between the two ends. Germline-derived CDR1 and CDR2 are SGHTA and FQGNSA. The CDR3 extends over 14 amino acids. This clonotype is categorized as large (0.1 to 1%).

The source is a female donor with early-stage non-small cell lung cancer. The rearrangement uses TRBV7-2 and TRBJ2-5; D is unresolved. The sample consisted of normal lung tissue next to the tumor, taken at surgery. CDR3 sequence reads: CASSLQQKQETQYF. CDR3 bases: TGTGCCAGCAGCTTACAACAGAAACAAGAGACCCAGTACTTC. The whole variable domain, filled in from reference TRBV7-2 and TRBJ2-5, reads GAGVSQSPSNKVTEKGKDVELRCDPISGHTALYWYRQSLGQGLEFLIYFQGNSAPDKSGLPSDRFSAERTGGSVSTLTIQRTQQEDSAVYLCASSLQQKQETQYFGPGTRLLVL.